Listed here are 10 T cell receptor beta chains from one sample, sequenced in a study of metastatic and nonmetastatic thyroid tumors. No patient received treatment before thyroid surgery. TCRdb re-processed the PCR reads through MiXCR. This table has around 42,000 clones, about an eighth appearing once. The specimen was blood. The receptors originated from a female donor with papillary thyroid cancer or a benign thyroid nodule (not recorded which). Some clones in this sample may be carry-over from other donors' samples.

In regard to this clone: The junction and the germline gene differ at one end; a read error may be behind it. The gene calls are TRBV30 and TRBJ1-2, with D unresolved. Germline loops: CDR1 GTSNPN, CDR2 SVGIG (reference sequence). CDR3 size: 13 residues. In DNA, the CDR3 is TGTGCCTTGAGTGTAGGACTCACCTATGGCTACACCTTC. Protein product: CALSVGLTYGYTF. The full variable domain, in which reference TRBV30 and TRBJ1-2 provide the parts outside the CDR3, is SQTIHQWPATLVQPVGSPLSLECTVEGTSNPNLYWYRQAAGRGLQLLFYSVGIGQISSEVPQNLSASRPQDRQFILSSKKLLLSDSGFYLCALSVGLTYGYTFGSGTRLTVV.

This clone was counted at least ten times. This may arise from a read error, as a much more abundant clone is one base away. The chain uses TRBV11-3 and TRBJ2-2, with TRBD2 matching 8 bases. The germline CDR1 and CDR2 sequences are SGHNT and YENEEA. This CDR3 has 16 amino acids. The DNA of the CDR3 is TGTGCCAGCAGCCCCAGTGGACTAGCCAACACCGGGGAGCTGTCTTTT. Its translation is CASSPSGLANTGELSF.

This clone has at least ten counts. CDR3 loop: CASSLFRDRGEQFF. The CDR3 nucleotides are TGTGCCAGCAGCCTCTTTCGGGACCGTGGTGAGCAGTTCTTC. The V gene is TRBV14, the J gene TRBJ2-1; the D call may be TRBD1 or TRBD2 (5 bases each). The V end lost 4 bases, the J end lost 9 bases, and 16 bases lay between the germline ends. The CDR3 has 14 amino acids. Germline CDR1 and CDR2: SGHDN and FVKESK. The full variable domain, its missing parts supplied by reference TRBV14 and TRBJ2-1, is EAGVTQFPSHSVIEKGQTVTLRCDPISGHDNLYWYRRVMGKEIKFLLHFVKESKQDESGMPNNRFLAERTGGTYSTLKVQPAELEDSGVYFCASSLFRDRGEQFFGPGTRLTVL.

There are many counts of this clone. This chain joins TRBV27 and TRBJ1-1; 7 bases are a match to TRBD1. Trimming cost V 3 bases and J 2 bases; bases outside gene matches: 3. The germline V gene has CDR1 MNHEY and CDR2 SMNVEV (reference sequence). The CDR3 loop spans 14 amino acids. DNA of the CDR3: TGTGCCAGCAGTTTCGGGACAGCAAACACTGAAGCTTTCTTT. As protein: CASSFGTANTEAFF.

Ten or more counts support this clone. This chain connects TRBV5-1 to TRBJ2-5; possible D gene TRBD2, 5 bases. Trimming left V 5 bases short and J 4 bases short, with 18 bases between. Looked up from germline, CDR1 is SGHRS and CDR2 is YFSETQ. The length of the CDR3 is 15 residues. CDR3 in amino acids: CASSLEATAGETQYF. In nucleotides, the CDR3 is TGCGCCAGCAGTTTAGAAGCGACGGCGGGAGAGACCCAGTACTTC.

The CDR3 protein is CASSYSGVGGTEAFF. Here the CDR3 DNA reads TGTGCCAGCAGTTACTCCGGGGTGGGCGGCACTGAAGCTTTCTTT. The chain recombines TRBV6-2 or TRBV6-3 with TRBJ1-1; D gene unclear. CDR1 MNHEY and CDR2 SVGEGT come from the germline V gene. Trimming pared 0 bases from V and 4 bases from J, leaving 12 bases between. The CDR3 is made up of 15 amino acids.

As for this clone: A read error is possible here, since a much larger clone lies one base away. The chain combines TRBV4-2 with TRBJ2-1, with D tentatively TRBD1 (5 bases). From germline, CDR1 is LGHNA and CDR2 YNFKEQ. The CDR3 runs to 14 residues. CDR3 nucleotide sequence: TGTGCCATCAGCCAAGAAGGACAAGACAATGAGCAGTTCTTC. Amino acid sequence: CAISQEGQDNEQFF.

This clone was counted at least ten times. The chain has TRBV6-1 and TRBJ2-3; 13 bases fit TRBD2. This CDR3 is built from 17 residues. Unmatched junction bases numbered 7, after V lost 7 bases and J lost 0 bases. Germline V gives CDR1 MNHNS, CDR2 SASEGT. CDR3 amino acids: CASKWTSGRGSTDTQYF. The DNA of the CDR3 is TGTGCCAGCAAGTGGACTAGCGGGAGAGGTAGCACAGATACGCAGTATTTT.

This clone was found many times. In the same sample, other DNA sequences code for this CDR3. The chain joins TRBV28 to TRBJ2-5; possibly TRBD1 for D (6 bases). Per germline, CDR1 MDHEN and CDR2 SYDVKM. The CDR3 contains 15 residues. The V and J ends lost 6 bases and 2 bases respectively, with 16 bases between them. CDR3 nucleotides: TGTGCCAGCAGCACCCCCGGACAGCGACAAGAGACCCAGTACTTC. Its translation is CASSTPGQRQETQYF.

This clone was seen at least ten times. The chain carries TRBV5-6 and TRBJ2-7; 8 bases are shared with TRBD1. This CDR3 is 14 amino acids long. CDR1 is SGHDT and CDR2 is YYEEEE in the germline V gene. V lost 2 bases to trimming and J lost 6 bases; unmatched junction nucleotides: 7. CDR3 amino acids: CASSFGQGALEQYF. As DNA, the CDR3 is TGTGCCAGCAGCTTCGGTCAGGGGGCACTCGAGCAGTACTTC.